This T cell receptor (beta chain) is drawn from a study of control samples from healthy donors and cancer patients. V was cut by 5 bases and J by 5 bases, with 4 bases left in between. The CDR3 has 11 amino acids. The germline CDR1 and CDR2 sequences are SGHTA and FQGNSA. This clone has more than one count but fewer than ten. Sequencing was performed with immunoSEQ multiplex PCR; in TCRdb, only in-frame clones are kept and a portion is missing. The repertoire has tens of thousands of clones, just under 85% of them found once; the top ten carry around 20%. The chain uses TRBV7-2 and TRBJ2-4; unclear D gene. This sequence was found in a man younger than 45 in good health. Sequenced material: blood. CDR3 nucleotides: TGTGCCAGCAGCCGGGAAAACATTCAGTACTTC. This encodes CASSRENIQYF.